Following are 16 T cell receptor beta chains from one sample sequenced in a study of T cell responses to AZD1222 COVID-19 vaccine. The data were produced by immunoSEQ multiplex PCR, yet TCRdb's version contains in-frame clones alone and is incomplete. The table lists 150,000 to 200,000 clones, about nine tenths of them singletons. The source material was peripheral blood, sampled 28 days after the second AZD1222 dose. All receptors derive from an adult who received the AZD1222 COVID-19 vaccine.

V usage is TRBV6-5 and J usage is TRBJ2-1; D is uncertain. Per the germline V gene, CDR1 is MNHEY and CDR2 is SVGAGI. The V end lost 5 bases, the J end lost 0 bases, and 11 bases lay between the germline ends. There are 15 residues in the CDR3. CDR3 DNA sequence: TGTGCCAGCAGTACGACGATCAACTCCTACAATGAGCAGTTCTTC. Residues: CASSTTINSYNEQFF.

Here the CDR3 reads CASSLTGGYGYTF. In DNA, the CDR3 is TGTGCCAGCAGCCTGACAGGGGGATATGGCTACACCTTC. The chain has TRBV12-3 or TRBV12-4 and TRBJ1-2; 9 bases fit TRBD1. V lost 6 bases, J lost 5 bases, and 4 bases stayed unmatched. The CDR3 covers 13 residues.

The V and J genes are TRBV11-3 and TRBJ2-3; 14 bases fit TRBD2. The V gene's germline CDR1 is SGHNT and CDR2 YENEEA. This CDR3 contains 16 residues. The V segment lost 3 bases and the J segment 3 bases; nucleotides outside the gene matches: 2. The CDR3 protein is CASSLTSGGATDTQYF. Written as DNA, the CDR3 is TGTGCCAGCAGCTTGACTAGCGGGGGGGCAACAGATACGCAGTATTTT.

The CDR3 nucleotides read TGCAGCGTACCGCGGCGGGAAGGCGGGGAGCTGTTTTTT. Its translation is CSVPRREGGELFF. The gene calls are TRBV29-1 and TRBJ2-2; D is perhaps TRBD2 (6 bases). The CDR3 loop spans 13 amino acids. Trimming removed 6 bases from V and 7 bases from J, with 15 bases in between. Germline CDR1 and CDR2: SQVTM and ANQGSEA.

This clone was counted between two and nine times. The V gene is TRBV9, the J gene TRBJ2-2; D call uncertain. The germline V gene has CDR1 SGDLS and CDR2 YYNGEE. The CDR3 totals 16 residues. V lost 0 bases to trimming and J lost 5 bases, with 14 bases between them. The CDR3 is CASSVELHVSTGELFF. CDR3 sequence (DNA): TGTGCCAGCAGCGTAGAGCTCCACGTATCTACCGGGGAGCTGTTTTTT. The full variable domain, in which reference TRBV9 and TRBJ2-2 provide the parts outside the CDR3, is DSGVTQTPKHLITATGQRVTLRCSPRSGDLSVYWYQQSLDQGLQFLIQYYNGEERAKGNILERFSAQQFPDLHSELNLSSLELGDSALYFCASSVELHVSTGELFFGEGSRLTVL.

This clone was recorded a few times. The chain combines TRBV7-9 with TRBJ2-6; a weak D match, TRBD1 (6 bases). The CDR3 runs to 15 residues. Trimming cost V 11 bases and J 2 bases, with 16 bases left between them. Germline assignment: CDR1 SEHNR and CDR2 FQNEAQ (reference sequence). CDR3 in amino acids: CAGRTVGTGANVLTF. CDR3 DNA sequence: TGTGCCGGAAGGACAGTTGGAACTGGGGCCAACGTCCTGACTTTC.

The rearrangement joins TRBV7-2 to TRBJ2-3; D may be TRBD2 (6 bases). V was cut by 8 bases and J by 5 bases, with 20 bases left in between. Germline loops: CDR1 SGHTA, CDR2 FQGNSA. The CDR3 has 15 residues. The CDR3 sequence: CASGEVGSVIDTQYF. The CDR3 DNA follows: TGTGCCAGCGGGGAGGTCGGGAGTGTCATAGATACGCAGTATTTT.

CDR3 residues: CASSYGTGLNGYTF. CDR3 nucleotide sequence: TGTGCCAGCAGTTACGGTACAGGGTTGAATGGCTACACCTTC. This chain joins TRBV6-5 and TRBJ1-2; D is possibly TRBD1 (6 bases). V lost 2 bases and J lost 6, with 13 bases in between. Germline loops: CDR1 MNHEY, CDR2 SVGAGI. This CDR3 spans 14 amino acids.

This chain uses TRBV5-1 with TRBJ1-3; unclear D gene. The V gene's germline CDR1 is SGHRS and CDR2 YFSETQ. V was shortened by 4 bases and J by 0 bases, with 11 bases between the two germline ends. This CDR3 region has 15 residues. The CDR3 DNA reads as TGCGCCAGCAGCGCGGACGGTAGCTCTGGAAACACCATATATTTT. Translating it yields CASSADGSSGNTIYF.

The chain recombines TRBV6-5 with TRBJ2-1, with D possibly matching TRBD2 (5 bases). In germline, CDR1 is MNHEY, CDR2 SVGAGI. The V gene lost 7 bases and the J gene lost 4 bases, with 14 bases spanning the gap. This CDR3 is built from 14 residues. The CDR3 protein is CASNQADLYNEQFF. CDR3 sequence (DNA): TGTGCCAGCAACCAAGCGGACTTATACAATGAGCAGTTCTTC.

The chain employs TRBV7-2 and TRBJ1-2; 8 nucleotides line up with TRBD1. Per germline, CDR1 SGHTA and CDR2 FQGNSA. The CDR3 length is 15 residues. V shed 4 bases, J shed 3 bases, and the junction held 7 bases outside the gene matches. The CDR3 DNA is TGTGCCAGCAGCTCCCCGGACAGGGCGGACTATGGCTACACCTTC. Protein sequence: CASSSPDRADYGYTF.

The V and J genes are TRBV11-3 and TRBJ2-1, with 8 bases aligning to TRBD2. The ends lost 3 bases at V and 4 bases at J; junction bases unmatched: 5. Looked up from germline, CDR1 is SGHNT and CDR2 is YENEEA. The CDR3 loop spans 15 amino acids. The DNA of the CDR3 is TGTGCCAGCAGCTTTACGGGAGGGCCTTACAATGAGCAGTTCTTC. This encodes CASSFTGGPYNEQFF.

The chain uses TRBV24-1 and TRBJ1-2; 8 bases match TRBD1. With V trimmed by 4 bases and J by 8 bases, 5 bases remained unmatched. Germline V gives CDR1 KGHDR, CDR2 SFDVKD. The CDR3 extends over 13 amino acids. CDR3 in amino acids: CATSDSDRAGYTF. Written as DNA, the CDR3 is TGTGCCACCAGTGACTCGGACAGGGCCGGCTACACCTTC.

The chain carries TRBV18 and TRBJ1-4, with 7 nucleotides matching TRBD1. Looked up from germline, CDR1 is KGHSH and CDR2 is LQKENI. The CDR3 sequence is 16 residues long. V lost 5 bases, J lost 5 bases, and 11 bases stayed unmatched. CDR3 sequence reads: CASSSRPGTENEKLFF. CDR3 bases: TGTGCCAGCTCATCACGCCCCGGGACAGAGAATGAAAAACTGTTTTTT.

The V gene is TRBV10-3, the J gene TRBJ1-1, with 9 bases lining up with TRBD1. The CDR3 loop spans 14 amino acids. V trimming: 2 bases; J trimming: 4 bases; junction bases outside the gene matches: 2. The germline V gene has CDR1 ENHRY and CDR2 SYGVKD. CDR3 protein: CAISEPGQGTEAFF. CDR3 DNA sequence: TGTGCCATCAGTGAGCCGGGACAGGGCACTGAAGCTTTCTTT.

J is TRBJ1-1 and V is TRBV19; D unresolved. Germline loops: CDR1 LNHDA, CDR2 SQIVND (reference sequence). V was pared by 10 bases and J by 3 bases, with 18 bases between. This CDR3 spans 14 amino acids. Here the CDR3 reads CATGPQQRDTEAFF. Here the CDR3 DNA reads TGTGCCACCGGACCACAGCAGCGGGACACTGAAGCTTTCTTT.